This is a list of T cell receptor beta chains from one sample in a study of T cells in Graves' hyperthyroidism and ophthalmopathy. TCRdb reanalysed the multiplex PCR reads using MiXCR and keeps one entry per CDR3 protein. The table lists approximately 500,000 distinct CDR3 sequences, just over 45% of them singletons. The sequenced material came from peripheral blood or thyroid tissue (not recorded which). These receptors were obtained from a woman between 18 and 29 years old with Graves' hyperthyroidism. CDR3s include the opening cysteine and the closing phenylalanine or tryptophan. D genes are given only for firm matches. Some rows mark clone size as missing; the rest say once, few, many or name a class of expanded clone.

cdr3_aa cdr3_nt j_call clone_size v_call d_call
CASSLPGGRNTIYF TGTGCCAGCAGTCTTCCAGGGGGAAGAAACACCATATATTTT TRBJ1-3 many TRBV12-3/TRBV12-4 TRBD1
CASSGIGIARDTGELFF TGTGCCAGTAGCGGAATCGGGATAGCACGGGACACCGGGGAGCTGTTTTTT TRBJ2-2 NA TRBV19 NA
CASSSKGGSYEQYF TGCGCCAGCAGCTCGAAGGGGGGATCCTACGAGCAGTACTTC TRBJ2-7 many TRBV5-1 NA
CAPREGGHEQYF TGTGCCCCCAGGGAGGGAGGACACGAGCAGTACTTC TRBJ2-7 NA TRBV11-2 TRBD2
CASSLVPGESSYEQYF TGTGCCAGCAGCTTAGTCCCGGGCGAAAGCTCCTACGAGCAGTACTTC TRBJ2-7 many TRBV7-6 NA
CASSLKSPLGYTF TGTGCCAGCAGCCTAAAGTCGCCTTTGGGCTACACCTTC TRBJ1-2 many TRBV12-3/TRBV12-4 NA
CASSLKEAREAFF TGCGCCAGCAGCTTAAAGGAGGCGCGGGAAGCTTTCTTT TRBJ1-1 NA TRBV7-3 NA
CRPGVAYEQYF TGCAGGCCGGGGGTTGCCTACGAGCAGTACTTC TRBJ2-7 once TRBV20-1 NA
CASSNGLEAGYEQYF TGTGCCAGCAGTAACGGACTAGAGGCCGGCTACGAGCAGTACTTC TRBJ2-7 NA TRBV2 TRBD2
CASSWGQGGTNYGYTF TGTGCCAGCAGCTGGGGACAGGGTGGCACTAACTATGGCTACACCTTC TRBJ1-2 NA TRBV7-9 TRBD1
CATSRDRDRGGVNTKKLFF TGTGCCACCAGCAGAGACCGGGACAGGGGAGGGGTAAATACTAAAAAACTGTTTTTT TRBJ1-4 many TRBV15 TRBD1
CAISGGAMETQYF TGTGCCATCAGCGGGGGCGCGATGGAGACCCAGTACTTC TRBJ2-5 NA TRBV10-3 NA
CAWAPGSGELFF TGTGCCTGGGCGCCAGGGTCCGGGGAGCTGTTTTTT TRBJ2-2 few TRBV30 NA
CASSVSTANYGYTF TGTGCCAGCAGTGTCTCCACAGCTAACTATGGCTACACCTTC TRBJ1-2 few TRBV2 NA
CSAERDSPYEQYF TGCAGTGCTGAGCGGGACTCTCCCTACGAGCAGTACTTC TRBJ2-7 many TRBV20-1 TRBD2
CASSIRAGANVHF TGTGCCAGCAGTATCAGGGCTGGGGCCAACGTCCACTTT TRBJ1-6 NA TRBV2 NA
CSAINRGPDGYTF TGCAGTGCTATCAACAGGGGGCCGGATGGCTACACCTTC TRBJ1-2 many TRBV20-1 TRBD1
CASSGFGGDTEAFF TGTGCCAGCAGTGGTTTTGGGGGGGACACTGAAGCTTTCTTT TRBJ1-1 NA TRBV27 NA
CASSHPTSGTDTQYF TGTGCCAGCAGCCACCCCACGAGCGGCACAGATACGCAGTATTTT TRBJ2-3 NA TRBV7-9 NA
CASSFPRSLSGANVLTF TGTGCCAGCAGTTTTCCCCGGTCCCTCTCTGGGGCCAACGTCCTGACTTTC TRBJ2-6 many TRBV12-3/TRBV12-4 NA
CATSEQSGRSDTQYF TGTGCCACCAGTGAACAGTCGGGCCGGTCAGATACGCAGTATTTT TRBJ2-3 few TRBV24-1 NA
CSVEAHHRAGGRETQYF TGCAGCGTTGAAGCTCATCATCGTGCAGGGGGCAGGGAGACCCAGTACTTC TRBJ2-5 few TRBV29-1 TRBD1
CASSLSGRTDTQYF TGTGCCAGCAGTCTAAGCGGGCGCACAGATACGCAGTATTTT TRBJ2-3 NA TRBV7-2 NA
CASSFSSGDHGYTF TGTGCCAGCAGTTTTAGTTCAGGGGATCATGGCTACACCTTC TRBJ1-2 many TRBV27 NA
CSVGVGGSGDGETQYF TGCAGCGTTGGAGTGGGGGGGAGTGGGGATGGCGAGACCCAGTACTTC TRBJ2-5 NA TRBV29-1 TRBD2
CAWRPSGGSYEQYF TGTGCCTGGAGACCAAGCGGGGGATCCTACGAGCAGTACTTC TRBJ2-7 NA TRBV30 TRBD2
CAIRDRGTQYF TGTGCCATCAGGGACAGGGGGACCCAGTACTTC TRBJ2-5 NA TRBV10-3 TRBD1
CASSPPNGPDTIYF TGTGCCAGCTCACCACCGAACGGGCCTGACACCATATATTTT TRBJ1-3 few TRBV18 NA
CAALGNSPLHF TGTGCCGCCTTAGGGAATTCACCCCTCCACTTT TRBJ1-6 once TRBV7-4 NA
CASREHDTGELFF TGTGCCAGTCGGGAGCACGACACCGGGGAGCTGTTTTTT TRBJ2-2 NA TRBV13 NA
CASNLLAGSEQYF TGTGCCAGCAACCTACTAGCGGGATCTGAGCAGTACTTC TRBJ2-7 NA TRBV6-2/TRBV6-3 TRBD2
CASLGTGIGGYTF TGTGCCAGTTTAGGGACAGGGATTGGTGGCTACACCTTC TRBJ1-2 once TRBV2 TRBD1
CASSYPIRDQSTEAFF TGTGCCAGCAGTTACCCGATCAGGGACCAGAGCACTGAAGCTTTCTTT TRBJ1-1 few TRBV6-2/TRBV6-3 NA
CASSLGRTRTNTEAFF TGTGCCAGCAGCTTAGGGAGGACACGGACTAACACTGAAGCTTTCTTT TRBJ1-1 few TRBV7-9 NA
CATSGSGRGRGETQYF TGTGCCACCAGTGGTAGCGGGAGAGGGAGGGGAGAGACCCAGTACTTC TRBJ2-5 many TRBV24-1 TRBD2
CATLRTEGGAIGNEQFF TGTGCCACCTTAAGGACTGAAGGCGGGGCAATAGGCAATGAGCAGTTCTTC TRBJ2-1 few TRBV2 NA
CASSQGSGQGDQKLFF TGTGCCAGCAGCCAAGGTTCAGGACAGGGGGACCAAAAACTGTTTTTT TRBJ1-4 many TRBV3-1 TRBD1
CASSVGGAPYEQYF TGTGCCAGCAGCGTAGGGGGGGCCCCCTACGAGCAGTACTTC TRBJ2-7 many TRBV9 NA
CASSDTGPRSVYGYTF TGTGCCAGTAGTGACACCGGGCCACGAAGCGTTTATGGCTACACCTTC TRBJ1-2 many TRBV19 NA
CASSMTGTSGIETQYF TGTGCCAGCAGCATGACCGGGACTAGCGGGATTGAGACCCAGTACTTC TRBJ2-5 NA TRBV13 TRBD2
CASSFGAGGEETQHF TGTGCCAGCAGCTTCGGGGCGGGAGGAGAGGAGACCCAGCATTTT TRBJ1-5 NA TRBV7-2 NA
CASTLGPGTSGRAWETQYF TGTGCCAGCACTCTCGGACCCGGGACTAGCGGGAGGGCCTGGGAGACCCAGTACTTC TRBJ2-5 NA TRBV12-3/TRBV12-4 TRBD2
CASSGGGRASSSYEQYF TGTGCCAGCAGTGGTGGCGGGAGGGCCTCCAGCTCCTACGAGCAGTACTTC TRBJ2-7 NA TRBV2 TRBD2
CASSYLTGQGKISVDEQYF TGTGCCAGCAGTTACTTAACGGGACAGGGTAAGATAAGTGTCGACGAGCAGTACTTC TRBJ2-7 few TRBV6-6 TRBD1